This entry features one T cell receptor (beta chain) sequence. Its antigen is still unknown. This entry comes from a study of T cells expressing NK-cell markers. Overall study: Eight donors were sequenced, seven testing HCMV-seropositive and one testing seronegative.

The cDNA for TCR beta came from 5'RACE template switching with UMIs. Reanalyzing the 5' RACE reads, TCRdb keeps one entry per CDR3 protein, without DNA. This sample carries 550,000 or so distinct CDR3 sequences, with roughly 3.4% going to the ten biggest clones. Germline assignment: CDR1 SGHTA and CDR2 FQGTGA. The CDR3 contains 14 residues. Findings and limits, study-wide: Dominant NKG2C+ clonotype frequencies of roughly 1.0-7.0% of CD8+ T cells were measured in six or seven donors.

The origin of this receptor is a man aged 18-30 years in good health. The sequencing sample was made of blood T cells: a sorted CD56 or NKG2C T cell subset, CD4+ or CD8+ T cells, or bulk PBMC T cells (not recorded which). This chain joins TRBV7-3 and TRBJ1-1. The CDR3 reads CASSSSVLNTEAFF.